This passage covers 5 T cell receptor beta chains from one sample sequenced in a study of monozygotic twins with inflammatory bowel disease. TCRdb reprocessed the 5' RACE reads and reports one entry per CDR3 protein, with no DNA. In all, the sample yields 400,000 or so distinct CDR3 sequences. The specimen was blood. The receptors come from a human donor with ulcerative colitis or Crohn's disease, or a healthy co-twin of an affected twin (not recorded which).

This sequence joins TRBV30 and TRBJ1-2; the TCRdb call, TRBD1, lacks DNA for checking. Germline CDR1 GTSNPN, CDR2 SVGIG (reference sequence). This CDR3 region has 14 residues. This CDR3 reads CAWTQQGQGYGYTF.

This rearrangement joins TRBV20-1 to TRBJ1-6. Germline-derived CDR1 and CDR2 are DFQATT and SNEGSKA (reference sequence). This CDR3 comprises 15 residues. CDR3 protein: CSATAARRINSPLHF.

V and J are TRBV29-1 and TRBJ2-7; checking the TCRdb D call of TRBD1 is not possible without DNA. The V gene's germline CDR1 is SQVTM and CDR2 ANQGSEA. This CDR3 contains 13 residues. CDR3 sequence: CSVRDGGSYEQYF.

The J gene is TRBJ2-1, the V gene TRBV5-1; TCRdb returns TRBD2, unconfirmable since there is no DNA. Germline V gene sequence: CDR1 SGHRS, CDR2 YFSETQ. The CDR3 sequence is 13 residues long. CDR3 region: CASSPGTANEQFF.

The chain is built from TRBV30 and TRBJ1-1. Germline CDR1 reads GTSNPN; CDR2 reads SVGIG (reference sequence). The CDR3 runs to 13 residues. The CDR3 region is CAWSVGFGTEAFF.